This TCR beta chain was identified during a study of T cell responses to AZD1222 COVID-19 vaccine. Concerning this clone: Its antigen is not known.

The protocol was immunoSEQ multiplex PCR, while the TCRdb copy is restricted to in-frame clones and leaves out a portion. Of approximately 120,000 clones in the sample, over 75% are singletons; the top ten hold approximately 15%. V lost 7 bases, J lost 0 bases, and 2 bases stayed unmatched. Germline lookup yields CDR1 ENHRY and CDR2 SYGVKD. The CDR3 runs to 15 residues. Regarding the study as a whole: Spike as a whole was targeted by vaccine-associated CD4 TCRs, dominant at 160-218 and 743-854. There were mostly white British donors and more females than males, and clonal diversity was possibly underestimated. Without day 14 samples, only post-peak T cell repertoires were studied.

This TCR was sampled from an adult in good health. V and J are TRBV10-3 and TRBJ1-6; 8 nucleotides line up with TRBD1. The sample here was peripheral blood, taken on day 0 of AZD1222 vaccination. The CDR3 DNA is TGTGCCATCAAGCAGGGGGCCTCCTATAATTCACCCCTCCACTTT. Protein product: CAIKQGASYNSPLHF.